The 13 T cell receptor beta chains below were found in one sample sequenced in a study of blood T cell repertoires in COVID-19. Profiled with immunoSEQ multiplex PCR; TCRdb holds only in-frame clones, not every one. The profile shows about 260,000 clones, 80% to 90% of them singletons. The sample consisted of peripheral blood. All receptors come from a woman in her forties who had recovered from COVID-19.

The chain is built from TRBV9 and TRBJ2-2, with 12 bases fitting TRBD2. CDR1 SGDLS and CDR2 YYNGEE come from the germline V gene. The CDR3 covers 16 residues. The trim removed 4 bases at V and 5 bases at J, leaving 6 bases unmatched. This CDR3 reads CASSRTSGVGTGELFF. The DNA of the CDR3 is TGTGCCAGCAGCAGGACTAGCGGGGTCGGGACCGGGGAGCTGTTTTTT. The whole variable domain, filled in from reference TRBV9 and TRBJ2-2, reads DSGVTQTPKHLITATGQRVTLRCSPRSGDLSVYWYQQSLDQGLQFLIQYYNGEERAKGNILERFSAQQFPDLHSELNLSSLELGDSALYFCASSRTSGVGTGELFFGEGSRLTVL.

The rearrangement joins TRBV30 to TRBJ2-1; 12 bases map to TRBD2. V shed 1 base, J shed 3 bases, and the junction held 4 bases outside the gene matches. CDR1 GTSNPN and CDR2 SVGIG come from the germline V gene (reference sequence). The CDR3 contains 16 residues. The CDR3 sequence is CAWSGLAGARYNEQFF. CDR3 sequence (DNA): TGTGCCTGGAGTGGACTAGCGGGGGCCCGCTACAATGAGCAGTTCTTC.

The J gene is TRBJ2-1, the V gene TRBV5-4, with D perhaps matching TRBD2 (5 bases). Trimming took 2 bases from V and 8 from J, leaving 14 bases between them. This CDR3 contains 14 residues. Germline CDR1 and CDR2: SGHNT and YYREEE (reference sequence). This CDR3 reads CASSFPRGVDEQFF. CDR3 nucleotides: TGTGCCAGCAGCTTCCCCCGGGGTGTGGATGAGCAGTTCTTC. Based on the CDR3 plus reference TRBV5-4 and TRBJ2-1, the full variable domain is ETGVTQSPTHLIKTRGQQVTLRCSSQSGHNTVSWYQQALGQGPQFIFQYYREEENGRGNFPPRFSGLQFPNYSSELNVNALELDDSALYLCASSFPRGVDEQFFGPGTRLTVL.

The chain links TRBV5-6 to TRBJ1-5, with D possibly being TRBD1 (5 bases). The CDR3 totals 16 residues. Trimming took 0 bases from V and 0 from J, leaving 10 bases between them. CDR1 and CDR2 (germline): SGHDT, YYEEEE. The CDR3, as DNA: TGTGCCAGCAGCTTGGGGGGCCGGTATAGCAATCAGCCCCAGCATTTT. Its protein is CASSLGGRYSNQPQHF.

This chain uses TRBV7-8 with TRBJ2-3; 12 nucleotides match TRBD2. V dropped 5 bases and J dropped 5; count of bases not matched to a gene: 8. Germline CDR1 and CDR2: SGHVS and FQNEAQ. The CDR3 consists of 16 residues. CDR3 in amino acids: CASSQLAGGPVDTQYF. DNA of the CDR3: TGTGCCAGCAGCCAGCTAGCGGGGGGGCCGGTAGATACGCAGTATTTT.

The V gene is TRBV7-3, the J gene TRBJ2-5, with 9 bases that match TRBD1. This CDR3 spans 13 amino acids. Germline trimming cut 5 bases from V and 5 bases from J; bases unmatched to any gene: 3. Germline V CDR1 and CDR2: SGHTA, FQGTGA. The CDR3, as DNA: TGTGCCAGCAGCCGCGGGACAGGGGAGACCCAGTACTTC. This codes for CASSRGTGETQYF. Full variable domain (outside the CDR3, taken from reference TRBV7-3 and TRBJ2-5): GAGVSQTPSNKVTEKGKYVELRCDPISGHTALYWYRQSLGQGPEFLIYFQGTGAADDSGLPNDRFFAVRPEGSVSTLKIQRTERGDSAVYLCASSRGTGETQYFGPGTRLLVL.

CDR3 in DNA: TGTGCCAGTAACAACATTGGGCAGCCCAATGAAAAACTGTTTTTT. It codes for CASNNIGQPNEKLFF. The V call is TRBV19, the J call TRBJ1-4; no clear D gene. V lost 7 bases and J 5 bases, leaving 17 bases between the germline ends. CDR1 LNHDA and CDR2 SQIVND come from the germline V gene (reference sequence). The CDR3 extends over 15 amino acids. Looking up the rest from reference TRBV19 and TRBJ1-4 gives the full variable domain: DGGITQSPKYLFRKEGQNVTLSCEQNLNHDAMYWYRQDPGQGLRLIYYSQIVNDFQKGDIAEGYSVSREKKESFPLTVTSAQKNPTAFYLCASNNIGQPNEKLFFGSGTQLSVL.

V is TRBV5-4 and J is TRBJ2-5; 13 bases map to TRBD2. Germline lookup yields CDR1 SGHNT and CDR2 YYREEE (reference sequence). The CDR3 spans 17 residues. V was clipped by 4 bases and J by 1 base; unmatched bases: 7. The CDR3 bases are TGTGCCAGCAGCGAGTTGGGACTAGCGGGGCGCCAAGAGACCCAGTACTTC. This encodes CASSELGLAGRQETQYF.

This chain joins TRBV4-2 and TRBJ1-6; TRBD1 matches 8 bases. The length of the CDR3 is 18 residues. Looked up from germline, CDR1 is LGHNA and CDR2 is YNFKEQ. Trimming at V came to 0 bases and at J to 2 bases, leaving 6 bases not matched to a gene. CDR3 loop: CASSQEPWTGTYNSPLHF. The CDR3 bases are TGTGCCAGCAGCCAAGAGCCCTGGACAGGGACCTATAATTCACCCCTCCACTTT.

The CDR3 region is CASSYSAGSGANVLTF. The CDR3 DNA sequence: TGTGCCAGCAGTTACTCGGCGGGCTCTGGGGCCAACGTCCTGACTTTC. This chain uses TRBV6-5 with TRBJ2-6; the D gene is possibly TRBD2 (5 bases). Trimming left V 0 bases short and J 0 bases short, with 6 bases between. CDR1 is MNHEY and CDR2 is SVGAGI in the germline V gene. The CDR3 has 16 amino acids.

The V call is TRBV5-6, the J call TRBJ1-2; D is ambiguous. The CDR3 is 12 residues long. Germline V gene lookup returns CDR1 SGHDT and CDR2 YYEEEE. Trimming left V 2 bases short and J 4 bases short, with 6 bases between. The CDR3 spells CASSLTGYGYTF. As DNA, the CDR3 is TGTGCCAGCAGCTTAACGGGCTATGGCTACACCTTC.

The chain combines TRBV6-5 with TRBJ2-3, with 7 bases fitting TRBD1. CDR3 length: 15 amino acids. Germline values: CDR1 MNHEY, CDR2 SVGAGI. The ends lost 5 bases at V and 5 bases at J; junction bases unmatched: 10. The CDR3, as DNA: TGTGCCAGCAGTCGCCGGGCAGGGGGTGAAGATACGCAGTATTTT. Translation gives CASSRRAGGEDTQYF.

The rearrangement joins TRBV7-6 to TRBJ2-7; 9 bases are a match to TRBD1. This CDR3 has 15 residues. After removal of 5 bases from V and 3 bases from J, the junction contained 8 bases not matched to a gene. Germline CDR1 is SGHVS and CDR2 is FNYEAQ. Here the CDR3 DNA reads TGTGCCAGCAGCCTAGGGACAGGGTCTCTCTACGAGCAGTACTTC. Translated, it gives CASSLGTGSLYEQYF.